This T cell receptor beta chain is drawn from a study of cytomegalovirus exposure and HLA in healthy donors. Notes on the study in general: It was confirmed in vitro that a few of the CMV-associated chains were specific for CMV antigens. Subsequent analysis revealed that first-cohort TCR clusters tended to co-occur in the 130 or so validation repertoires. Most TCR sequences proved rare, with some public TCRs found in many donors.

The CDR3 totals 16 residues. Germline CDR1 and CDR2: SGHRS and YFSETQ. Trimming removed 2 bases from V and 5 bases from J; junction bases left unmatched: 11. Points on this clone: Antigen: not known.

The donors were members of the validation cohort, which comprised under 150 subjects and was separate from the first cohort of 600 to 800 subjects. This table comes from immunoSEQ multiplex PCR, and its TCRdb copy is limited to in-frame clones, with some not included. Of about 150,000 clones in the sample, around nine tenths are singletons; the top ten hold about 22%. The clonotype comes from a man aged 18 to 35 in good health and CMV-seropositive. This chain links TRBV5-1 with TRBJ2-7; 9 bases are a match to TRBD1. The sequencing sample was made of PBMCs. DNA of the CDR3: TGCGCCAGCAGCTTCCGGACAGGGGCCCGGGGGCACGAGCAGTACTTC. It encodes CASSFRTGARGHEQYF.